This is a list of T cell receptor beta chains from one sample in a study of blood T cell repertoires in COVID-19. Libraries were prepared by immunoSEQ multiplex PCR; TCRdb keeps only in-frame clonotypes and omits some of them. The sample has some 99,000 clones, nearly 85% seen once. The sample was peripheral blood. Every receptor here comes from a woman aged 50 to 60 with acute or convalescent COVID-19. CDR3s include the opening cysteine and the closing phenylalanine or tryptophan. The D gene is left open where the match is weak. Size tells how often a clone was seen (once, few, many) or the class of an expanded clone, and some rows leave it out.

V gene	D gene	clone size	J gene	CDR3 DNA	CDR3 protein
TRBV2	TRBD2	few	TRBJ2-2	TGTGCCAGCAATCCATTAGCGGGGGGAAACACCGGGGAGCTGTTTTTT	CASNPLAGGNTGELFF
TRBV6-5	TRBD1	NA	TRBJ1-4	TGTGCCAGCGGACAGGTTCTTAATGAAAAACTGTTTTTT	CASGQVLNEKLFF
TRBV5-1	TRBD2	NA	TRBJ2-3	TGCGCCAGCAGCTTCTCGGGACTAGGGGCAGATACGCAGTATTTT	CASSFSGLGADTQYF
TRBV5-1	TRBD2	NA	TRBJ2-5	TGCGCCAGCAGCGGAAACAGCGGGGAAGAGACCCAGTACTTC	CASSGNSGEETQYF
TRBV5-1	TRBD1	few	TRBJ2-3	TGCGCCAGCAGCTTGGGGCCTACAGGGGAATTCACAGATACGCAGTATTTT	CASSLGPTGEFTDTQYF
TRBV3-1/TRBV3-2	NA	NA	TRBJ2-7	TGTGCCAGCAGCCAGCGGACAGTTCGCTACGAGCAGTACTTC	CASSQRTVRYEQYF
TRBV18	TRBD2	NA	TRBJ2-2	TGTGCCAGCTCACCCCAACTAGCGGGGGTTCGAGGCACCGGGGAGCTGTTTTTT	CASSPQLAGVRGTGELFF
TRBV5-6	TRBD2	NA	TRBJ2-6	TGTGCCAGCAGCTTGGTAAGACTAGCGGTCTCTGGGGCCAACGTCCTGACTTTC	CASSLVRLAVSGANVLTF
TRBV4-1	TRBD2	NA	TRBJ2-3	TGCGCCAGCAGCCAATTAGCGGGGGTAGGCACAGATACGCAGTATTTT	CASSQLAGVGTDTQYF
TRBV6-5	NA	NA	TRBJ2-3	TGTGCCAGCAGTTACGGGACCCGGACCCGGGGGGATACGCAGTATTTT	CASSYGTRTRGDTQYF
TRBV28	TRBD1	once	TRBJ1-5	TGTGCCAGCAGTCCGGGACAGGCCTATGATATCCGGGACAATCAGCCCCAGCATTTT	CASSPGQAYDIRDNQPQHF
TRBV18	NA	NA	TRBJ2-1	TGTGCCAGCTCACCACCGGGCGCCCCCGAGCAGTTCTTC	CASSPPGAPEQFF
TRBV9	NA	NA	TRBJ2-3	TGTGCCAGCAGCGTAGTTATGGATACGCAGTATTTT	CASSVVMDTQYF
TRBV30	NA	NA	TRBJ1-5	TGTGCCTGGTCCTTGGGGGGGACTTATAGCAATCAGCCCCAGCATTTT	CAWSLGGTYSNQPQHF
TRBV7-9	TRBD1	NA	TRBJ1-2	TGTGCCAGCAGCCCTCCGAGAGAGGGGGCGAACTATGGCTACACCTTC	CASSPPREGANYGYTF
TRBV18	TRBD1	NA	TRBJ1-5	TGTGCCAGCTCACCCGGGACAGGAATACGCGGCAATCAGCCCCAGCATTTT	CASSPGTGIRGNQPQHF
TRBV11-2	NA	NA	TRBJ1-1	TGTGCCAGCAGCTTGGGGGACTCCCGGCGGGGCACTGAAGCTTTCTTT	CASSLGDSRRGTEAFF
TRBV6-6	NA	NA	TRBJ2-5	TGTGCCAGCAGTTACTCCTTCGGGTCGACCCAGTACTTC	CASSYSFGSTQYF
TRBV12-3/TRBV12-4	TRBD1	NA	TRBJ1-4	TGTGCCAGCAGTCTCCTGACAGGGGAAAAACTGTTTTTT	CASSLLTGEKLFF
TRBV5-1	NA	NA	TRBJ1-6	TGCGCCAGCACCCCCGGGGGGAAGGACTCACCCCTCCACTTT	CASTPGGKDSPLHF
TRBV20-1	NA	NA	TRBJ1-1	TGCAGTGCTGGTGTGGGCCAGACATTT	CSAGVGQTF
TRBV6-5	TRBD2	NA	TRBJ2-5	TGTGCCAGCAGTCTGACTAGCGGGTTAGAGACCCAGTACTTC	CASSLTSGLETQYF
TRBV6-1	NA	NA	TRBJ1-2	TGTGCCAGCAGTGAAGGGGAGGGGTTGATGCGGGGCTACACCTTC	CASSEGEGLMRGYTF
TRBV5-1	NA	NA	TRBJ2-1	TGCGCCAGCAGCTTGAGGGACATGGACGTTCCGACTCGTGAGCAGTTCTTC	CASSLRDMDVPTREQFF
TRBV28	NA	few	TRBJ1-2	TGTGCCAGCAGTTTATTGGGGGGTGGCTACACCTTC	CASSLLGGGYTF
TRBV6-1	NA	NA	TRBJ2-7	TGTGCCAGCAGTGAAGCGGTCGGTGCTGGGAGGTACGAGCAGTACTTC	CASSEAVGAGRYEQYF
TRBV6-1	NA	NA	TRBJ1-1	TGTGCCAGCAGTGACCCGGGAGTGGCTTTCTTT	CASSDPGVAFF
TRBV5-1	TRBD2	NA	TRBJ2-1	TGCGCCAGCAGCTTGGGGGACTATTACAATGAGCAGTTCTTC	CASSLGDYYNEQFF
TRBV19	TRBD1	NA	TRBJ1-1	TGTGCCAGTACCAAGGGGGCGGGTACTGAAGCTTTCTTT	CASTKGAGTEAFF
TRBV6-2/TRBV6-3	TRBD2	NA	TRBJ2-7	TGTGCCAGCAGTTACTCGGCTAGCGGGGTCGAGCAGTACTTC	CASSYSASGVEQYF
TRBV5-1	NA	NA	TRBJ1-3	TGCGCCAGCAGCCAAGGACTCGTCTCTGGAAACACCATATATTTT	CASSQGLVSGNTIYF
TRBV2	NA	NA	TRBJ2-7	TGTGCCAGCAGTGAAGCATTCAGGGGCGGCAAGCAGTACTTC	CASSEAFRGGKQYF
TRBV10-1	TRBD1	NA	TRBJ1-1	TGCGCCAGCAGAGCCGGGACAGCGAACACTGAAGCTTTCTTT	CASRAGTANTEAFF
TRBV5-1	NA	NA	TRBJ2-7	TGCGCCAGCAGTAACTCCGAGGCCTCTTACGAGCAGTACTTC	CASSNSEASYEQYF
TRBV10-3	TRBD2	once	TRBJ2-1	TGTGCCATAGGACTAGCGGGGGGGGCCCTCCGGTCCAATGAGCAGTTCTTC	CAIGLAGGALRSNEQFF
TRBV3-1/TRBV3-2	TRBD1	NA	TRBJ1-4	TGTGCCAGCAGCCACCAGACAGGGTCTAATGAAAAACTGTTTTTT	CASSHQTGSNEKLFF
TRBV9	TRBD1	NA	TRBJ1-2	TGTGCCAGCAGCCCAACAACGGGACAGGATAATTATGGCTACACCTTC	CASSPTTGQDNYGYTF
TRBV28	TRBD1	many	TRBJ2-7	TGTGCCAGCAGTCTGTTCGGGACAGGGAGGGAGCAGTACTTC	CASSLFGTGREQYF
TRBV12-3/TRBV12-4	TRBD1	NA	TRBJ1-2	TGTGCCAGCAGGGGGACAGTTAACTATGGCTACACCTTC	CASRGTVNYGYTF
TRBV11-2	TRBD1	once	TRBJ1-6	TGTGCCAGCAGCCTATATGGGACAGGGGGCGATTCACCCCTCCACTTT	CASSLYGTGGDSPLHF
TRBV5-1	NA	NA	TRBJ1-2	TGCGCCAGCAGCTTGTCATCCGGGGCTAACTATGGCTACACCTTC	CASSLSSGANYGYTF
TRBV5-4	NA	NA	TRBJ1-2	TGTGCCAGCAGCTTGGGGACAACTTATGGCTACACCTTC	CASSLGTTYGYTF
TRBV2	TRBD1	NA	TRBJ1-4	TGTGCCAGCAGTCGTGGGACAGGGAATGAAAAACTGTTTTTT	CASSRGTGNEKLFF
TRBV2	TRBD2	NA	TRBJ2-2	TGTGCCAGCAGGGGACTAGCGGGGGGAATGTACACCGGGGAGCTGTTTTTT	CASRGLAGGMYTGELFF
TRBV5-1	NA	NA	TRBJ2-7	TGCGCCAGCATGACGGAGGGCGAGCAGTACTTC	CASMTEGEQYF
TRBV11-2	TRBD1	NA	TRBJ1-2	TGTGCCAGCAGCCCAGGGGGCTATGGCTACACCTTC	CASSPGGYGYTF
TRBV5-1	TRBD2	NA	TRBJ2-3	TGCGCCAGCAGAACGATAGCGGGGCAGGGCACAGATACGCAGTATTTT	CASRTIAGQGTDTQYF
TRBV9	NA	NA	TRBJ1-6	TGTGCCAGCAGCGACCAGACAGGTGGTTATTCACCCCTCCACTTT	CASSDQTGGYSPLHF